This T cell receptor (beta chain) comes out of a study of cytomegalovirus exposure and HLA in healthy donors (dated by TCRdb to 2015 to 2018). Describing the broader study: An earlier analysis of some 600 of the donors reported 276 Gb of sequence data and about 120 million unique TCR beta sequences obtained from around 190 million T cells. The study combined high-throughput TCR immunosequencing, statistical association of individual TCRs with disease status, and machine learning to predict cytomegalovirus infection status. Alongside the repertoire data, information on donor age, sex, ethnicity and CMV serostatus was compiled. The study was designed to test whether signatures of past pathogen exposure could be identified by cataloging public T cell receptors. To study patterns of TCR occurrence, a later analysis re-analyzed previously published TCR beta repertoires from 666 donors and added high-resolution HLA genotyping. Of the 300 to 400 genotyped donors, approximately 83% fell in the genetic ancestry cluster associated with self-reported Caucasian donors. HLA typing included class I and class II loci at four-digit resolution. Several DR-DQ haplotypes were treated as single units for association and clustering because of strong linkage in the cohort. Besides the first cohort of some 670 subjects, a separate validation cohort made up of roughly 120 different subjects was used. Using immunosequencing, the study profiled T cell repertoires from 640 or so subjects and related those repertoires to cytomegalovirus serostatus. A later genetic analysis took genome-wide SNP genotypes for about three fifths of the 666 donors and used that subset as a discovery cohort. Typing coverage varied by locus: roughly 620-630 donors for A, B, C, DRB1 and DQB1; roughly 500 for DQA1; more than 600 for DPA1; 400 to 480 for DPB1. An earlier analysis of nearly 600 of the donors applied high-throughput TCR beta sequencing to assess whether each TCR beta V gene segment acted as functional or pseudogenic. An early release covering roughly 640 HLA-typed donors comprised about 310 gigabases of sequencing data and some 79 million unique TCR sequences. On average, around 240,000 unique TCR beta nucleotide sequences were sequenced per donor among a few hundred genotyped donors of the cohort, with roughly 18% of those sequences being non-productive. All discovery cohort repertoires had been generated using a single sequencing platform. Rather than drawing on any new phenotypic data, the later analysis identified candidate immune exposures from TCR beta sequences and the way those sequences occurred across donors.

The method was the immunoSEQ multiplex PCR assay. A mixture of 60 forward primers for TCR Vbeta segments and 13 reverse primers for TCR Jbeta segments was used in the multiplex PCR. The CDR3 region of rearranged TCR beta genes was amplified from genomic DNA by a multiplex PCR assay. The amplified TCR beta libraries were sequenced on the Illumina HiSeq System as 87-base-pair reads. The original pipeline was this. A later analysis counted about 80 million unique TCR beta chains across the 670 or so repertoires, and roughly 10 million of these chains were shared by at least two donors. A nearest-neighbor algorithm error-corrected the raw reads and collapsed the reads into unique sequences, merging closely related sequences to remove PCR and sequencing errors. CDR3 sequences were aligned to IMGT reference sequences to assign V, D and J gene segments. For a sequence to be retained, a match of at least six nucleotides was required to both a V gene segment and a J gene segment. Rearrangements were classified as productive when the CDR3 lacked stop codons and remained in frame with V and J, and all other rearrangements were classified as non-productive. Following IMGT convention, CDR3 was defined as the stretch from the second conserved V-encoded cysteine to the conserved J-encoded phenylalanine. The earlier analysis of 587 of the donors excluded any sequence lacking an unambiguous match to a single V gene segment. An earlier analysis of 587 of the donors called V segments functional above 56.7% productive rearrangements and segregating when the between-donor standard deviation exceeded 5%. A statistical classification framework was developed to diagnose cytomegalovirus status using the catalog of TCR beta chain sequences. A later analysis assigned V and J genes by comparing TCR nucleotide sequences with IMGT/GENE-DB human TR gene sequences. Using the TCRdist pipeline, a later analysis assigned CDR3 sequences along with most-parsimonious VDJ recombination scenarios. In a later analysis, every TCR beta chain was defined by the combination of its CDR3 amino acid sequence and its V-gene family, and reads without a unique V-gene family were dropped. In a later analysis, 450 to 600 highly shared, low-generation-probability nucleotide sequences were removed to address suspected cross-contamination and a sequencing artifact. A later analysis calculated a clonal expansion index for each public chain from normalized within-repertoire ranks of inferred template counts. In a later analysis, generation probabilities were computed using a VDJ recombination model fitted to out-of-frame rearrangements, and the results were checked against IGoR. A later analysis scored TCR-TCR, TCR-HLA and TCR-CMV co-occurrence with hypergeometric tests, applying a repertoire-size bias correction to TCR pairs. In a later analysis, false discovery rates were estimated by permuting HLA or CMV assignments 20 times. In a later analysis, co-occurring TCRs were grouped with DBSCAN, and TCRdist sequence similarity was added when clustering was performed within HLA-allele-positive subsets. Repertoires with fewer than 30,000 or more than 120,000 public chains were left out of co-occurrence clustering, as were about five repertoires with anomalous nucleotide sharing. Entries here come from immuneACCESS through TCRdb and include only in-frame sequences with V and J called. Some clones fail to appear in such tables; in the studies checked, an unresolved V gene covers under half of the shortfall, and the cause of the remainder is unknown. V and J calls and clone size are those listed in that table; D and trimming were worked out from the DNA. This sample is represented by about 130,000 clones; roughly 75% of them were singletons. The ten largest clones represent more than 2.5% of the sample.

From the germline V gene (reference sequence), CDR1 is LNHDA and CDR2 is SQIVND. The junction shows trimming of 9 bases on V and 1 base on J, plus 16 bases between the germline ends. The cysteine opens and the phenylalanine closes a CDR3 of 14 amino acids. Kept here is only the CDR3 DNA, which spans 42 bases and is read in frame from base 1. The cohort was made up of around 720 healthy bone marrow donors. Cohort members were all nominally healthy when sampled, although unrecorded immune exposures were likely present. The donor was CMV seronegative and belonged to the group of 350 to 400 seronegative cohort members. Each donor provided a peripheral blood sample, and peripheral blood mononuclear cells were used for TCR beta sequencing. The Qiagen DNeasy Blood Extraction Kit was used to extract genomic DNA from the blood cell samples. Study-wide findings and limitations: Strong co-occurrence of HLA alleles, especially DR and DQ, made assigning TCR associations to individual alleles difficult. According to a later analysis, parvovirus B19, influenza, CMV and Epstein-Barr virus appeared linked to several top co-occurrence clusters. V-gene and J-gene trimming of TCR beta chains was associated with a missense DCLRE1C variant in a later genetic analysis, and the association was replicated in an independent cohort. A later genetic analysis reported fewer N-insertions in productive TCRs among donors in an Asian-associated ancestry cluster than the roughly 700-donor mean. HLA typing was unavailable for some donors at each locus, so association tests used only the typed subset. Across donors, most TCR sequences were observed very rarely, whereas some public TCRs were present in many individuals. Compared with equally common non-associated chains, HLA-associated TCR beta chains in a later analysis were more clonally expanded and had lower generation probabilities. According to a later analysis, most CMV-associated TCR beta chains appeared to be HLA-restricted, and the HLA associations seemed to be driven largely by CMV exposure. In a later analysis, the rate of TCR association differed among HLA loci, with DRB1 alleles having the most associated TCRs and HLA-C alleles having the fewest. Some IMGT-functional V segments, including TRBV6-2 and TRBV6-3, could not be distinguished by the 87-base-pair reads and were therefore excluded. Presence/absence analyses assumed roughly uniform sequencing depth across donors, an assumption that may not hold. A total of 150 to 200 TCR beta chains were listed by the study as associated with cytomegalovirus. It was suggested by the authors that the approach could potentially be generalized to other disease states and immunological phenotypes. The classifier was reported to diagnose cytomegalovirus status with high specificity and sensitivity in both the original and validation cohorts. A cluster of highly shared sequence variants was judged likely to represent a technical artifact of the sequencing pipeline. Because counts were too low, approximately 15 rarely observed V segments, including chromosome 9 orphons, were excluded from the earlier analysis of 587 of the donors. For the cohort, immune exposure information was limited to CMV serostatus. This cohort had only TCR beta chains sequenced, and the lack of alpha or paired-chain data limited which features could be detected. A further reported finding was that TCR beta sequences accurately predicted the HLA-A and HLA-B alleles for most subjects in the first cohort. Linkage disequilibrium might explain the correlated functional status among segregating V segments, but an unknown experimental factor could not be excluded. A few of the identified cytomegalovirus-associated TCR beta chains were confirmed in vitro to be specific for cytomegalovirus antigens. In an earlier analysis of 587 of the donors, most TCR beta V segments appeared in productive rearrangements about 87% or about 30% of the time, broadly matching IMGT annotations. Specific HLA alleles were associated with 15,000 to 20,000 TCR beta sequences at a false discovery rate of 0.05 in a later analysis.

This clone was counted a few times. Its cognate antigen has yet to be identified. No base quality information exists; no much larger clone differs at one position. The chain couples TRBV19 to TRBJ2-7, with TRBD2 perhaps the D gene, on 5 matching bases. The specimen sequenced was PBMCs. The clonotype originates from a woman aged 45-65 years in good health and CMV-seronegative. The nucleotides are TGTGCCAGGGGTCCCAAGCGGTTGTCCTACGAGCAGTACTTC. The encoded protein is CARGPKRLSYEQYF.